The present TCR beta chain was sequenced within a study of blood T cell repertoires in COVID-19. Study-level information: The samples span acute and convalescent COVID-19 from the United States, Italy and Spain.

Germline CDR1 is MNHNS and CDR2 is SASEGT. Germline trimming cut 1 base from V and 0 bases from J; bases unmatched to any gene: 0. CDR3 length equals 14 residues. Using immunoSEQ multiplex PCR, the repertoire was profiled, and TCRdb retains in-frame clones only, with some absent. The sample records 130,000 or so clones, around 86% being singletons. This clone was recorded a few times. The sequence was collected from a man in his thirties or forties who had recovered from COVID-19. The chain is built from TRBV6-1 and TRBJ2-7; 7 bases line up with TRBD1. The sequenced material came from PBMCs or T cells enriched from blood (not recorded which). The CDR3 bases are TGTGCCAGCAGTGAAGGGGACAGCTCCTACGAGCAGTACTTC. Translating it yields CASSEGDSSYEQYF.